This TCR beta chain is drawn from a study of T cell responses to AZD1222 COVID-19 vaccine (dated by TCRdb to about 2021). For the wider study: TCR sequencing covered fewer than 250 trial participants: approximately 200 given two doses of AZD1222 and about 26 given two doses of MenACWY control vaccine. Enrollment into the trials was organized by age into subgroups of 18-55, 56-69 and 70-plus years, and those subgroups contained about 160, 30 and 59 TCR-sequenced participants, respectively.

The CDR3 regions of human TCRbeta chains were analyzed by immunosequencing. Processing in the source paper ran as follows. TCRs in the repertoires were matched against a reference library of SARS-CoV-2-specific TCRs that had been generated with the MIRA antigen-specificity platform. Breadth was defined as the fraction of unique TCRs that were SARS-CoV-2-associated. Depth was defined as the fraction of total T cells that were SARS-CoV-2-associated. Using the MIRA data, each spike-specific TCR was mapped to the spike region that the TCR reacts to and placed in a CD4 or CD8 class. Log10-transformed breadth and depth values were compared by one-way ANOVA with Sidak's multiple comparisons tests. TCRdb retrieved this table from immuneACCESS and kept in-frame rearrangements only. Not all clones are present; in checked studies, unresolved V genes account for under half, and no reason is known for the remainder. From that table come the V and J calls and clone size; the DNA was used to work out D and trimming. This sample has under 85,000 clones in its table, and 75% to 95% of those were observed once. The ten largest clones capture about 3.5% of the sample.

Study-level results and caveats: Because no day 14 peak-response samples were available, repertoires were characterized only after the peak T cell response. The 56-69-year group was small, and its depth increase did not reach significance, likely because of low power. Reportedly, almost half of the unique spike-specific TCRs recognized epitopes lying outside the regions that are mutated in the B.1.351 and B.1.1.7 variants. Conclusions about previously exposed vaccinees were limited because only a handful of AZD1222 recipients were SARS-CoV-2 seropositive at baseline. After two AZD1222 doses, spike-specific TCR breadth and depth were significantly higher than at day 0 and than in MenACWY recipients. The vaccine-associated CD4 TCRs covered the entire spike protein, and the dominant responses fell in regions 160-218 and 743-854. Most participants were white British and females outnumbered males, and the authors suggested that clonal diversity may have been underestimated.

Remarks on this clone: The target of this receptor is not known. Within one base of it there is no much larger clone, and no base qualities were kept.

The germline ends are 9 bases apart after V is trimmed by 1 base and J by 9 bases. Taken from cysteine to phenylalanine, the CDR3 has 12 residues. The entry retains the CDR3 DNA only, 36 bases that are in frame from base 1. CDR1 and CDR2 were assigned from the germline V gene (reference sequence) as LGHDT and YNNKEL. This specimen's time point label, interpreted: about 28 days (+/-7) after the second vaccine dose. AZD1222 recipients given second doses at about 4 weeks or at about 12 weeks were pooled, since spike-specific TCR depth and breadth were not found to differ between the two schedules. The vaccinee samples were drawn from two UK trials, COV001 and COV002, one of which was a single-blind randomized controlled phase 2/3 trial testing AZD1222 (ChAdOx1 nCoV-19) in healthy adults. For TCRbeta chain sequencing, PBMC samples from trial participants were taken at day 0 and at day 28 after the second dose.

The material sequenced was peripheral blood, taken 28 days after the second AZD1222 dose. The chain is encoded by TRBV3-1 (or the pseudogene TRBV3-2) joined to TRBJ1-1; the D segment could be TRBD1, given 5 matching bases. This receptor was taken from an adult who received the AZD1222 COVID-19 vaccine. The CDR3 region has the sequence CASSQGQGQAFF. The bases are TGTGCCAGCAGCCAAGGGCAGGGACAAGCTTTCTTT.